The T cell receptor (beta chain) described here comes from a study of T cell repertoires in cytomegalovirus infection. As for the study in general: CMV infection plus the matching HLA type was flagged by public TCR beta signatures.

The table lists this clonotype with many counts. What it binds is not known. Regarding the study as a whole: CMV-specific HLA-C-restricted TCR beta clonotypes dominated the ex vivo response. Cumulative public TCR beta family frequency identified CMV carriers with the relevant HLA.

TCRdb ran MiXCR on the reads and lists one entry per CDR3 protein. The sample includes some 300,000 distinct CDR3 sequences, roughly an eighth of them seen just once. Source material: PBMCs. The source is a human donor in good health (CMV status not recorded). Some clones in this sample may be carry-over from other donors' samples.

The CDR3 DNA sequence: TGTGCCAGCAGGACCGGGAGGAATAATGAAAAACTGTTTTTT. Protein sequence: CASRTGRNNEKLFF. This rearrangement joins TRBV7-9 to TRBJ1-4, with D unresolved. V shed 6 bases and J shed 4 bases, with 12 bases lying between them. This CDR3 is 14 amino acids long. The V gene's germline CDR1 is SEHNR and CDR2 FQNEAQ (reference sequence).